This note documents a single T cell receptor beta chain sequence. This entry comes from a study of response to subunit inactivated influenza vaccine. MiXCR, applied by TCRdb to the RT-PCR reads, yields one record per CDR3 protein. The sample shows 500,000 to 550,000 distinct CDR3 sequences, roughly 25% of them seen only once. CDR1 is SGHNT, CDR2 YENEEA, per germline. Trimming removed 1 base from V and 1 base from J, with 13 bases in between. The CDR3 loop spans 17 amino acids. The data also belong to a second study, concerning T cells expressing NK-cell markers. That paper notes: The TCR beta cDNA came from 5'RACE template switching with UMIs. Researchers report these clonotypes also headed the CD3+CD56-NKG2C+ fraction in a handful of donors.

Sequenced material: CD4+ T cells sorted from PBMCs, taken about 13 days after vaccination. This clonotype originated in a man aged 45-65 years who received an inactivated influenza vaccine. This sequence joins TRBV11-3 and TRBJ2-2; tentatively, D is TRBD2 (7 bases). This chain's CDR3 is CASSLGAGGQNTGELFF. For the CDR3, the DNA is TGTGCCAGCAGCTTAGGCGCCGGGGGGCAGAACACCGGGGAGCTGTTTTTT. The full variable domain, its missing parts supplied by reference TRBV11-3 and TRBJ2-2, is EAGVVQSPRYKIIEKKQPVAFWCNPISGHNTLYWYLQNLGQGPELLIRYENEEAVDDSQLPKDRFSAERLKGVDSTLKIQPAELGDSAVYLCASSLGAGGQNTGELFFGEGSRLTVL.